Below, 12 T cell receptor beta chains from the same sample are listed, as sequenced in a study of Tregs in tolerant kidney transplant recipients. This table comes from immunoSEQ multiplex PCR, and its TCRdb copy is limited to in-frame clones, with some not included. The sample's table shows nearly 15,000 clones. Mixed chimerism was transient after nonmyeloablative marrow transplants from related graft donors. Sequencing was performed on CD4+ T cells from blood (PBMCs), taken 12 months after the transplant. These receptors came from a human patient who received a combined kidney and bone marrow transplant. Some T cells may originate from the graft donor.

Comments on this clone: The observed sequence ends 3 residues before the CDR3 terminus, with the missing tail filled in from the germline J gene. The V gene is TRBV29-1, the J gene TRBJ1-2; 8 positions match TRBD1. CDR1 SQVTM and CDR2 ANQGSEA come from the germline V gene. This CDR3 is built from 12 residues. The CDR3 loop reads CSDERTGQGYTF. Partial CDR3 DNA: TGCAGCGACGAACGGACAGGGCAGGGC.

As to this clone: The CDR3 end falls 3 residues outside the read, so it is completed with the germline J gene. The genes are TRBV10-1 and TRBJ1-5, with D unresolved. This CDR3 is built from 15 residues. CDR1 is WNHNN and CDR2 is SYGVQD in the germline V gene (reference sequence). V gave up 5 bases and J gave up 0 bases, with 11 bases separating them. CDR3 sequence reads: CASSKQPFSNQPQHF. The CDR3 bases that were read are TGCGCCAGCAGTAAACAGCCTTTTAGCAATCAGCCC.

Of note for this clone: The read gets to within 3 residues of the CDR3 end, and the germline J gene fills in the rest. The V and J genes are TRBV25-1 and TRBJ2-1; a weak D match, TRBD2 (5 bases). Trimming cost V 4 bases and J 4 bases, with 11 bases left between them. Germline V CDR1 and CDR2: MGHDK, SYGVNS. This CDR3 has 14 amino acids. The CDR3 DNA, read in part, is TGTGCCAGCAGTGCTCCACGGGGTTACAATGAG. Translation: CASSAPRGYNE. The full CDR3 reads CASSAPRGYNEQFF.

Note on this clone: The DNA ends 3 residues before the CDR3 does, and the rest of the CDR3 is filled in from the germline J gene. The chain joins TRBV7-8 to TRBJ1-4; no clear D. Germline CDR1 reads SGHVS; CDR2 reads FQNEAQ. The V end lost 0 bases, the J end lost 3 bases, and 8 bases lay between the germline ends. There are 15 residues in the CDR3. CDR3 sequence: CASSLAGLPNEKLFF. The part of the CDR3 DNA that was read is TGTGCCAGCAGCTTAGCAGGGCTTCCTAATGAAAAA.

With respect to this clone: The read finishes 3 residues shy of the CDR3 end, and the germline J gene is used to complete it. The gene calls are TRBV19 and TRBJ2-5; a weak D match, TRBD2 (5 bases). Germline values: CDR1 LNHDA, CDR2 SQIVND (reference sequence). The CDR3 length is 13 residues. Deletions cut 9 bases from V and 7 bases from J, with 18 bases between. CDR3 bases read: TGTGCCAGCGGGGAGATCTCCCCTCGGACC. Translated, it gives CASGEISPRT. The full CDR3 sequence reads CASGEISPRTQYF.

A note on this clone: Sequencing ends 3 residues short of the CDR3 end; the germline J gene provides the rest. The rearrangement links TRBV18 to TRBJ2-5; D gene uncertain. CDR1 and CDR2 from the germline V gene are KGHSH and LQKENI. CDR3 size: 13 residues. Trimming removed 2 bases at V and 0 bases at J, with 4 bases between. The CDR3 protein is CASSPVNQETQYF. CDR3 DNA (partial): TGTGCCAGCTCACCAGTAAACCAAGAGACC.

To note about this clone: The read terminates 3 residues before the CDR3 end, so the remaining end is supplied by the germline J gene. This chain links TRBV19 with TRBJ2-1; D possibly corresponds to TRBD1 (5 bases). The length of the CDR3 is 16 residues. The germline CDR1 and CDR2 sequences are LNHDA and SQIVND (reference sequence). Trimming cost V 5 bases and J 9 bases, with 23 bases left between them. CDR3 DNA, as far as it was read: TGTGCCAGTAGTGCCGACGAAGGGCGCCAGGGAATTGAG. This sequence encodes CASSADEGRQGIE. The complete CDR3 protein is CASSADEGRQGIEQFF.

Details on this clone: The read gets to within 3 residues of the CDR3 end, and the germline J gene fills in the rest. V usage is TRBV4-2 and J usage is TRBJ2-3; 9 nucleotides match TRBD2. Unmatched junction bases numbered 9, after V lost 7 bases and J lost 1 base. The CDR3 runs to 16 residues. Germline assignment: CDR1 LGHNA and CDR2 YNFKEQ. CDR3 DNA (partial): TGTGCCAGCACCCTAGGGCGGACTAGCGGCACAGATACG. Translating it yields CASTLGRTSGTDT. Given in full, the CDR3 is CASTLGRTSGTDTQYF.

About this clone itself: Coverage ceases 3 residues before the CDR3 finishes, and the germline J gene fills in the end. The V and J genes are TRBV10-3 and TRBJ1-2; 7 nucleotides agree with TRBD1. Trimming removed 9 bases from V and 4 bases from J; junction bases left unmatched: 14. This CDR3 spans 15 amino acids. CDR1 is ENHRY, CDR2 SYGVKD, per germline. CDR3 bases read: TGTGCCATTGGGGGACAGATTCTCCTCAGCTATGGC. Its protein product is CAIGGQILLSYG. The whole CDR3 sequence is CAIGGQILLSYGYTF.

Of note for this clone: The CDR3 goes on 3 residues after the read ends, and that part is filled in from the germline J gene. The V gene is TRBV11-2, the J gene TRBJ1-1; TRBD1 matches at 10 bases. The J segment lost 5 bases and the V segment lost 5 bases, leaving 8 bases of the junction unmatched. The CDR3 runs 15 residues. The germline CDR1 and CDR2 sequences are SGHAT and FQNNGV. The CDR3 spells CASSPGTGEGTEAFF. The DNA read from the CDR3 is TGTGCCAGCAGCCCCGGGACAGGGGAAGGAACTGAA.

As concerns this clone: The read ends 3 residues shy of where the CDR3 ends; the end is completed using the germline J gene. V gene TRBV2 combines with J gene TRBJ2-4; 7 bases line up with TRBD1. Unmatched junction bases numbered 3, after V lost 9 bases and J lost 1 base. This CDR3 is built from 13 residues. From germline, CDR1 is SNHLY and CDR2 FYNNEI. The CDR3 DNA, read in part, is TGTGCCAGTATGGACAGGGCCAAAAACATT. Translating it yields CASMDRAKNI. The whole CDR3 region reads CASMDRAKNIQYF.

The covered CDR3 bases are TGCAGTGCTAGAGATCCACAGAGGAAATATGGC. The encoded protein is CSARDPQRKYG. The full CDR3 protein is CSARDPQRKYGYTF. The chain recombines TRBV20-1 with TRBJ1-2; D gene ambiguous. The sequenced fragment ends 3 residues before the CDR3 boundary, so the rest is inferred from the germline J gene. Deletions cut 0 bases from V and 5 bases from J, with 13 bases between. Germline V gives CDR1 DFQATT, CDR2 SNEGSKA (reference sequence). The CDR3 runs 14 residues.